This TCR beta chain is drawn from a study of technical replicates of blood from several donors. CDR1 SEHNR and CDR2 FQNEAQ come from the germline V gene (reference sequence). CDR3 size: 14 residues. Germline trimming cut 2 bases from V and 5 bases from J; bases unmatched to any gene: 3. Clones were sequenced by immunoSEQ multiplex PCR, and TCRdb holds only the in-frame ones, with some missing. The sample gives tens of thousands of clones, 94% of which show up once; under 0.3% is in the top ten. The source is a human donor in good health. The specimen was T cells isolated from PBMCs. The chain is built from TRBV7-9 and TRBJ2-3; 8 nucleotides agree with TRBD2. CDR3 DNA: TGTGCCAGCAGCTTATTCCTAGCGGGAGATACGCAGTATTTT. Translating gives CASSLFLAGDTQYF.